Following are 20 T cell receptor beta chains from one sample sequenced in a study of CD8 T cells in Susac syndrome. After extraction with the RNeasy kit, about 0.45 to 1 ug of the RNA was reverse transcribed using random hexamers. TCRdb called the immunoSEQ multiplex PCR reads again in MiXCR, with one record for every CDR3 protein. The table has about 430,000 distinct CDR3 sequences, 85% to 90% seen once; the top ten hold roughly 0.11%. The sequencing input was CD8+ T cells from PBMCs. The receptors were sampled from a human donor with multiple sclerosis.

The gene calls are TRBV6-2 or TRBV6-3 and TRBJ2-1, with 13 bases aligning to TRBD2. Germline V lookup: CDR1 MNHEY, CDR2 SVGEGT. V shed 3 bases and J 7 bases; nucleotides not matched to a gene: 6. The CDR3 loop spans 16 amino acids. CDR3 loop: CASSYGLAGEGNEQFF. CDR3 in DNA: TGTGCCAGCAGTTATGGACTAGCGGGAGAAGGAAATGAGCAGTTCTTC.

The CDR3 here is CASMGSTNTEAFF. The CDR3 DNA follows: TGTGCCAGCATGGGGTCTACGAACACTGAAGCTTTCTTT. This chain links TRBV7-2 with TRBJ1-1; no reliable D call. Germline values: CDR1 SGHTA, CDR2 FQGNSA. The CDR3 contains 13 residues. Between the trimmed V and J ends, which lost 7 bases and 1 base, there was a span of 10 bases.

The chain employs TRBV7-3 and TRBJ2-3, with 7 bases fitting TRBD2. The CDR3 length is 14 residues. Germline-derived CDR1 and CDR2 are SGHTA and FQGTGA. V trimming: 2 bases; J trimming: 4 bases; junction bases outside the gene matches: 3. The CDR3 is CASSLGGSADTQYF. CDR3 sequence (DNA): TGTGCCAGCAGCTTAGGCGGGAGTGCAGATACGCAGTATTTT.

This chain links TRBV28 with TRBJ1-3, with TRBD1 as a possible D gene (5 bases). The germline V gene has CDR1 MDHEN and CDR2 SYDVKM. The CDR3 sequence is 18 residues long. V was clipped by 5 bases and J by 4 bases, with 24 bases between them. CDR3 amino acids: CASSTLGRANGQGNTIYF. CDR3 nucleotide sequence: TGTGCCAGCAGTACCCTAGGCAGGGCGAACGGACAAGGAAACACCATATATTTT.

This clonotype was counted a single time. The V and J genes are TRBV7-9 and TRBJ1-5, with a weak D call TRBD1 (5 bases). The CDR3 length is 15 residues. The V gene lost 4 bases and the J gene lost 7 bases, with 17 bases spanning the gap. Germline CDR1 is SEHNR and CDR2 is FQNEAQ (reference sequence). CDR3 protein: CASSSGREGAQPQHF. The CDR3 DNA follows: TGTGCCAGCAGCTCCGGAAGGGAAGGGGCCCAGCCCCAGCATTTT.

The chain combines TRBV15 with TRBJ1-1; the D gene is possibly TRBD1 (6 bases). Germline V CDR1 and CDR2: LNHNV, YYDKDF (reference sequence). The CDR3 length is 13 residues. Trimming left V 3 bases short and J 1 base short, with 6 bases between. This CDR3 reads CATSRDRNTEAFF. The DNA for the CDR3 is TGTGCCACCAGCAGGGACAGGAACACTGAAGCTTTCTTT.

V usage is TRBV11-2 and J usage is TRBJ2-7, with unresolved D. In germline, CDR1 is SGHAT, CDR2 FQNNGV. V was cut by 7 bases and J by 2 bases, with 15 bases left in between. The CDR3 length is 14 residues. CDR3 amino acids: CASTGPGLAYEQYF. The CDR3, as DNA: TGTGCCAGCACCGGCCCAGGTTTAGCCTACGAGCAGTACTTC.

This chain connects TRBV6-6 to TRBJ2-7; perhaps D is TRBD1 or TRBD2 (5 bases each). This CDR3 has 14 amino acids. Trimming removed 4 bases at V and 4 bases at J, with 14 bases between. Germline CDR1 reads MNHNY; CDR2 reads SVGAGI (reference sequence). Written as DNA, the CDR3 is TGTGCCAGCAGTTTCTTTCGGGACGAATACGAGCAGTACTTC. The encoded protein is CASSFFRDEYEQYF.

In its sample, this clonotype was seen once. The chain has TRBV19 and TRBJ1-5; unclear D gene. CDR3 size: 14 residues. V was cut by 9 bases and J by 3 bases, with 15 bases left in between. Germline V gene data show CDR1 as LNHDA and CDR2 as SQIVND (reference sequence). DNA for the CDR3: TGTGCCAGCGCCGCGGGTGAGTTCAATCAGCCCCAGCATTTT. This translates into CASAAGEFNQPQHF.

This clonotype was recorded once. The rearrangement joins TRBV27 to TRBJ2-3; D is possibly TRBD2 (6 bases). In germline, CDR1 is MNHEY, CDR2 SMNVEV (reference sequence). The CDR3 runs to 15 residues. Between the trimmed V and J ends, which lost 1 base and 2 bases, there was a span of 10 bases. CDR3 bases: TGTGCCAGCAGTTTATTTAGCGGATCCACAGATACGCAGTATTTT. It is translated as CASSLFSGSTDTQYF.

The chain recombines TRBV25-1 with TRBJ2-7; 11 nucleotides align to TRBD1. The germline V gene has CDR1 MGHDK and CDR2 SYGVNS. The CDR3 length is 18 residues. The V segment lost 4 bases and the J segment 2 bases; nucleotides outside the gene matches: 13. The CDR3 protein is CASSGPTRGTGGAYEQYF. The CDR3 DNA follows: TGTGCCAGCAGTGGCCCAACTAGGGGGACAGGGGGTGCCTACGAGCAGTACTTC.

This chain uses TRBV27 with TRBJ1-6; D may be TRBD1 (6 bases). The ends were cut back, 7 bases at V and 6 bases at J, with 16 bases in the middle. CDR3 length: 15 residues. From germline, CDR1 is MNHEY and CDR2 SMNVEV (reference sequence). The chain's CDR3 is CASTFLGGPNSPLHF. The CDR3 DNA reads TGTGCCAGCACGTTCCTTGGGGGGCCTAATTCACCCCTCCACTTT.

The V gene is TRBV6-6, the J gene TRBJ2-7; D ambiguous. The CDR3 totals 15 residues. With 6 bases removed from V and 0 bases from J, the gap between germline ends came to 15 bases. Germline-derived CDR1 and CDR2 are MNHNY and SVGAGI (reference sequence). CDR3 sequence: CASSQPSQSSYEQYF. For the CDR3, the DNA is TGTGCCAGCAGCCAGCCCTCACAGAGCTCCTACGAGCAGTACTTC.

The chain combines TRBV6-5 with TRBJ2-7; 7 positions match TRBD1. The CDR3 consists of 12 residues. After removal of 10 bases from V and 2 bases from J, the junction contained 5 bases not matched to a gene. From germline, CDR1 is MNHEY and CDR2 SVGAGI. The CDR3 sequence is CATTGPTYEQYF. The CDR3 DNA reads TGTGCCACGACAGGGCCCACCTACGAGCAGTACTTC.

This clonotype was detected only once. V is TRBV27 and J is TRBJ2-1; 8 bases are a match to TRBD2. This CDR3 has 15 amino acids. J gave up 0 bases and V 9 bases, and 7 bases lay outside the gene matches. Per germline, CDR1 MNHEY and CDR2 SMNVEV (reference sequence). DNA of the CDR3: TGTGCCAGTAAGACAGCGGGGGACTCCTACAATGAGCAGTTCTTC. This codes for CASKTAGDSYNEQFF.

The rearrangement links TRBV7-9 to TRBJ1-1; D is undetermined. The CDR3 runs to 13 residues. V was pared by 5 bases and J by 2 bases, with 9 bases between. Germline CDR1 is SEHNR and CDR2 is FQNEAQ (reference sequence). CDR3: CASSPTDNTEAFF. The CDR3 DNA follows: TGTGCCAGCAGCCCTACTGATAACACTGAAGCTTTCTTT.

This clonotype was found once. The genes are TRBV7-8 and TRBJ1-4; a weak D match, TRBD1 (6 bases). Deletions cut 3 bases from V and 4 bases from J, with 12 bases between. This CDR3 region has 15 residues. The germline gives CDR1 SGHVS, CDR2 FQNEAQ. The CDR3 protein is CASSFFEGGNEKLFF. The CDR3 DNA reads TGTGCCAGCAGCTTTTTCGAGGGGGGTAATGAAAAACTGTTTTTT.

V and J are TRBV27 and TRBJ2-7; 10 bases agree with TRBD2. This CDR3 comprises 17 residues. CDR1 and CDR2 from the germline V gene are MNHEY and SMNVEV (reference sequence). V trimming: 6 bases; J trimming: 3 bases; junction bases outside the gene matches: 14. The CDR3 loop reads CASSPLAGAQIDYEQYF. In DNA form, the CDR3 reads TGTGCCAGCAGCCCTCTAGCGGGAGCACAAATAGACTACGAGCAGTACTTC.

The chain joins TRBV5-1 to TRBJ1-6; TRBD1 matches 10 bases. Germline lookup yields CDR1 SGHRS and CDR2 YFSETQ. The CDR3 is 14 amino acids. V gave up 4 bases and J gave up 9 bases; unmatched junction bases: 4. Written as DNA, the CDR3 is TGCGCCAGCAGCCCGGGACAGGGGCCTTCACCCCTCCACTTT. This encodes CASSPGQGPSPLHF.

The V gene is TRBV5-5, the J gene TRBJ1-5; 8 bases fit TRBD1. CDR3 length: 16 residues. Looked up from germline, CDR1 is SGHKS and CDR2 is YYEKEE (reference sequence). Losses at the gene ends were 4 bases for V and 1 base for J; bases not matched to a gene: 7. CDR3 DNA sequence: TGTGCCAGCAGCCCTACGACAGGGGCAAGCAATCAGCCCCAGCATTTT. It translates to CASSPTTGASNQPQHF.